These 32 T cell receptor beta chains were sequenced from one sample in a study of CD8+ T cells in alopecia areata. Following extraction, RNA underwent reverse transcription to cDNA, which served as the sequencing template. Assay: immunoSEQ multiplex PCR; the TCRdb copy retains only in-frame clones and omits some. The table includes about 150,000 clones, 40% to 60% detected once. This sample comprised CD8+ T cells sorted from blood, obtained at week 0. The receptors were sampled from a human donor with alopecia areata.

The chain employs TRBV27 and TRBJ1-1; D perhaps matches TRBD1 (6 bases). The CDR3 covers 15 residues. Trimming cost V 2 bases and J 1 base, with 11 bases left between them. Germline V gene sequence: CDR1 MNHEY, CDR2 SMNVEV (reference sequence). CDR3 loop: CASSLNARGNTEAFF. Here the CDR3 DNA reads TGTGCCAGCAGTTTAAATGCCAGGGGGAACACTGAAGCTTTCTTT.

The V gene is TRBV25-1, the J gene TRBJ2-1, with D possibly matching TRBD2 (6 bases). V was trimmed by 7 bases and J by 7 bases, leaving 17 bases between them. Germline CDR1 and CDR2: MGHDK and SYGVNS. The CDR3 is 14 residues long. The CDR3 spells CASTGTRGYNEQFF. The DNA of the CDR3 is TGTGCCAGCACCGGGACCCGGGGGTATAATGAGCAGTTCTTC.

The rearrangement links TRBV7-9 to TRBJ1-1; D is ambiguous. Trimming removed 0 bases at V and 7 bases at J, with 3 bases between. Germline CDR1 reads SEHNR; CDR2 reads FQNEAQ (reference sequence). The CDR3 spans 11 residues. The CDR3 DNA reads TGTGCCAGCAGCTTAGCCCATGAAGCTTTCTTT. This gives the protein CASSLAHEAFF.

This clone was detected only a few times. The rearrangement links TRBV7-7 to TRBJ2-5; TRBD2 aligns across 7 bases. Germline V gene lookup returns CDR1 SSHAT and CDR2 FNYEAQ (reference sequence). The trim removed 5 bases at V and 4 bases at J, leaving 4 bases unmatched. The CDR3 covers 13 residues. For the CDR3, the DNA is TGTGCCAGCAGCCCCGGCGGGGGAGAGACCCAGTACTTC. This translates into CASSPGGGETQYF.

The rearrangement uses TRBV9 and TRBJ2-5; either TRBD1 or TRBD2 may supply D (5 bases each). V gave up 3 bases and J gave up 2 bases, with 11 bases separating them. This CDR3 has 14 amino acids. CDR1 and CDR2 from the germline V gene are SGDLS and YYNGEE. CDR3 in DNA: TGTGCCAGCAGCGGGGGGAGAGGTCAAGAGACCCAGTACTTC. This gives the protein CASSGGRGQETQYF.

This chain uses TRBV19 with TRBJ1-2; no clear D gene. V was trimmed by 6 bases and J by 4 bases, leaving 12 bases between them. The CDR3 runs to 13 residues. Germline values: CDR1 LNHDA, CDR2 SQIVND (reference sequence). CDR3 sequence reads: CASSYKGFYGYTF. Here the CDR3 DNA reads TGTGCCAGTAGCTACAAGGGATTCTATGGCTACACCTTC.

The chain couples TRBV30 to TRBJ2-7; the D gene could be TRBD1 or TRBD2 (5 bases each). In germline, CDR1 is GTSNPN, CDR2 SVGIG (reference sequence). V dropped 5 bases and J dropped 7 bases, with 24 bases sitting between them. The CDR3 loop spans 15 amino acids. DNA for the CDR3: TGTGCCTGGGAACCTGGCGCCGGGGCGCCTTGGGAGCAGTACTTC. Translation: CAWEPGAGAPWEQYF.

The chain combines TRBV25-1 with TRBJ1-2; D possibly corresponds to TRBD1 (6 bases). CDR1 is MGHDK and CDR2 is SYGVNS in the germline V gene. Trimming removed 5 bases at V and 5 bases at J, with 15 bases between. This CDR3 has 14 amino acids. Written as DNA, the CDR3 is TGTGCCAGCAGTTCCACAGGGAGAAGATATGGCTACACCTTC. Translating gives CASSSTGRRYGYTF.

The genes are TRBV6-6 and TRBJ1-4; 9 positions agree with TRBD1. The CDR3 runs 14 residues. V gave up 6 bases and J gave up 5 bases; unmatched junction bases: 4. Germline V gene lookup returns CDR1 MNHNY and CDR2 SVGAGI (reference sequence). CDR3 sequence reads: CASRAGTGNEKLFF. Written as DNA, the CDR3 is TGTGCCAGCAGAGCCGGGACAGGGAATGAAAAACTGTTTTTT.

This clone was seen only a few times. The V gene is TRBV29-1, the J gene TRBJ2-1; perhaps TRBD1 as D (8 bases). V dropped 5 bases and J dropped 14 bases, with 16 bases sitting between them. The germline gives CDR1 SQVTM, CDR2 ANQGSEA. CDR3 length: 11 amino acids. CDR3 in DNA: TGCAGCGTTCATCTTACAGGGGGGGAGTTCTTC. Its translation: CSVHLTGGEFF.

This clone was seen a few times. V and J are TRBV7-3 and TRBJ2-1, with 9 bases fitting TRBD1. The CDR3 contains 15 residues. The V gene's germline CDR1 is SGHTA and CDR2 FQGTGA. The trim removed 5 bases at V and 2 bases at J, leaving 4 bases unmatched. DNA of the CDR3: TGTGCCAGCAGCCACAGGGGGCCACCCTACAATGAGCAGTTCTTC. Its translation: CASSHRGPPYNEQFF.

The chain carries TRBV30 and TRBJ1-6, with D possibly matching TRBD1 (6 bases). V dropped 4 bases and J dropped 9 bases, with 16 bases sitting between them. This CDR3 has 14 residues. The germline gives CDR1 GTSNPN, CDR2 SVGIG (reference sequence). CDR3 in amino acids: CAWTSVGGSSPLHF. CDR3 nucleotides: TGTGCCTGGACCTCCGTAGGGGGATCTTCACCCCTCCACTTT. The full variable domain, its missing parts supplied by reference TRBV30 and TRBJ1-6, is SQTIHQWPATLVQPVGSPLSLECTVEGTSNPNLYWYRQAAGRGLQLLFYSVGIGQISSEVPQNLSASRPQDRQFILSSKKLLLSDSGFYLCAWTSVGGSSPLHFGNGTRLTVT.

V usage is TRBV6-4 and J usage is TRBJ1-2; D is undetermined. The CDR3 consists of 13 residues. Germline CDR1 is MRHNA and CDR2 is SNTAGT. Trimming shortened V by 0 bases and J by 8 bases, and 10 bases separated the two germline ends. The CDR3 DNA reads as TGTGCCAGCAGTGACTCGCAGGTTGGGGGCTACACCTTC. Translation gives CASSDSQVGGYTF.

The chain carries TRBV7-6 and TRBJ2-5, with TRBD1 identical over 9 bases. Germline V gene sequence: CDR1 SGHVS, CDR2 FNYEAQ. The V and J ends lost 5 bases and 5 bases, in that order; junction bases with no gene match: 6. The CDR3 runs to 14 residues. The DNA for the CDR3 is TGTGCCAGCAGCCTTAGGACAGGGGACGAGACCCAGTACTTC. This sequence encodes CASSLRTGDETQYF.

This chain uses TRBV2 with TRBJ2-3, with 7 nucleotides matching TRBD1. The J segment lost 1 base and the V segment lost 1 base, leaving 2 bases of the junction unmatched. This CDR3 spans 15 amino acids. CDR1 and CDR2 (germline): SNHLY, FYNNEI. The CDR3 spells CASSEDGTGTDTQYF. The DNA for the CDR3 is TGTGCCAGCAGTGAAGATGGGACAGGCACAGATACGCAGTATTTT.

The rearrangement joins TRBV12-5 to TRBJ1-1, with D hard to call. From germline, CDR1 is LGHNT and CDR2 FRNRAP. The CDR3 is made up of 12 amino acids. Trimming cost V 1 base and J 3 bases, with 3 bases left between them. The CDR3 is CASGLADTEAFF. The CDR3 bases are TGTGCTAGTGGTTTGGCCGACACTGAAGCTTTCTTT.

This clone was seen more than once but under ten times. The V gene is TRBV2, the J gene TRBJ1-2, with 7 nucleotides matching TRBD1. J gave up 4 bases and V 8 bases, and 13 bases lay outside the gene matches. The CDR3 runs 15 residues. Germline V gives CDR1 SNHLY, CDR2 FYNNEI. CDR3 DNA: TGTGCCAGCGCCACTAAGACAGGGTCGACCTATGGCTACACCTTC. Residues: CASATKTGSTYGYTF.

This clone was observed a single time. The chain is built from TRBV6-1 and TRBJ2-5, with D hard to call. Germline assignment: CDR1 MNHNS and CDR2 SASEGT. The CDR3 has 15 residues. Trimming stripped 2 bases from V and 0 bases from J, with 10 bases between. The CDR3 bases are TGTGCCAGCAGTGAATGGGGTCGGCACCAAGAGACCCAGTACTTC. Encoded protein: CASSEWGRHQETQYF.

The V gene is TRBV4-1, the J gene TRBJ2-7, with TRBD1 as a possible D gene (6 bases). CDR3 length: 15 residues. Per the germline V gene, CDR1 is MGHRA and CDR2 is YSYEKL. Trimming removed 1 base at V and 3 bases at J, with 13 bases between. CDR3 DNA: TGCGCCAGCAGCCAAGGACAGGATAGTTACTACGAGCAGTACTTC. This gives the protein CASSQGQDSYYEQYF.

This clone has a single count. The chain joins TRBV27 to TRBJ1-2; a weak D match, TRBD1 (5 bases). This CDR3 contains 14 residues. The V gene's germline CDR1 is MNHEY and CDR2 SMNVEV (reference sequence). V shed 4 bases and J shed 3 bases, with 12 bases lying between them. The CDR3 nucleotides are TGTGCCAGCAGTTCAAAGACAGCCTACTATGGCTACACCTTC. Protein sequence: CASSSKTAYYGYTF.

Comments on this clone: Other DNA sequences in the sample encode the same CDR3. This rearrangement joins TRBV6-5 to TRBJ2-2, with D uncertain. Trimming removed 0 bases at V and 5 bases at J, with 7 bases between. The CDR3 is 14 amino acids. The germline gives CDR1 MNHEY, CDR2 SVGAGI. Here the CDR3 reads CASSYSDGTGELFF. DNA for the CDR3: TGTGCCAGCAGTTACTCAGACGGTACCGGGGAGCTGTTTTTT.

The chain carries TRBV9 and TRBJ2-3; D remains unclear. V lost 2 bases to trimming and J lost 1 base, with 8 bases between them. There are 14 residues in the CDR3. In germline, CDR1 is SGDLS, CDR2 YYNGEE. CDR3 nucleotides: TGTGCCAGCAGCGTGTTAGGTGGCACAGATACGCAGTATTTT. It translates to CASSVLGGTDTQYF.

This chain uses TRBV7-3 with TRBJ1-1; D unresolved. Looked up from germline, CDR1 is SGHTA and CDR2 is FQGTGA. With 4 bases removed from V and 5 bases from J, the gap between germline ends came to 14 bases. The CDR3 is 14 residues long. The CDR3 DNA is TGTGCCAGCAGCTCGAGCGGCCCCGGGACTGAAGCTTTCTTT. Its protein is CASSSSGPGTEAFF.

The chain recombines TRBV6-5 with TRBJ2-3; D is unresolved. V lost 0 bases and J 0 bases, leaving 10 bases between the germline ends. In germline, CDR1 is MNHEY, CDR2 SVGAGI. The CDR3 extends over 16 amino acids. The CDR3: CASSYSRPWSTDTQYF. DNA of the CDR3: TGTGCCAGCAGTTACTCGAGACCATGGAGCACAGATACGCAGTATTTT.

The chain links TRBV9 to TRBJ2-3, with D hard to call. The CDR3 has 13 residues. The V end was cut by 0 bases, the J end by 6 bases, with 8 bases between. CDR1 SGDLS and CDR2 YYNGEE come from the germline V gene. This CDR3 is CASSVGNRDTQYF. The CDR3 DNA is TGTGCCAGCAGCGTAGGGAATCGGGATACGCAGTATTTT.

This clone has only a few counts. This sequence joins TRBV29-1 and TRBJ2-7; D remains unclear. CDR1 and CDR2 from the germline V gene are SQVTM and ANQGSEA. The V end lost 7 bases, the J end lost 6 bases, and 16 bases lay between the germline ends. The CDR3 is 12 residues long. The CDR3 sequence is CSALGPMGEQYF. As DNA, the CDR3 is TGCAGCGCCCTCGGACCCATGGGCGAGCAGTACTTC.

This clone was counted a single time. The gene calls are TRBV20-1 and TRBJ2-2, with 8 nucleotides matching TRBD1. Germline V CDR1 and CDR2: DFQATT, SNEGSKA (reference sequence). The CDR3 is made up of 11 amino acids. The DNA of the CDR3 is TGCAGCGCAGGGGGCTCCGGGGAGCTGTTTTTT. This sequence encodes CSAGGSGELFF.

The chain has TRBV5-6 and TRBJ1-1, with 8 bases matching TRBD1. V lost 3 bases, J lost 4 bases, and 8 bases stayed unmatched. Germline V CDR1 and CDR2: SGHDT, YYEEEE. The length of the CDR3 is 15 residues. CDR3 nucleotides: TGTGCCAGCAGCTCAGACAGGGGTCCTGGCACTGAAGCTTTCTTT. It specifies CASSSDRGPGTEAFF.

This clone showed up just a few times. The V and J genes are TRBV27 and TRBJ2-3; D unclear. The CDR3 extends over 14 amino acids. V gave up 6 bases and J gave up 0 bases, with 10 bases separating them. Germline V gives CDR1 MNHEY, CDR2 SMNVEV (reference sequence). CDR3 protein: CASSPPASTDTQYF. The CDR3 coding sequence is TGTGCCAGCAGCCCCCCAGCTAGCACAGATACGCAGTATTTT.

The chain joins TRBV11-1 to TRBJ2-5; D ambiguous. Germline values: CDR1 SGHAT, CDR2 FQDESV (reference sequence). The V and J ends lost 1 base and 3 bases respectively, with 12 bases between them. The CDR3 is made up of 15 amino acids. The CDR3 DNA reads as TGTGCCAGCAGCTTAGAGAGTAGGACGGAAGAGACCCAGTACTTC. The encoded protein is CASSLESRTEETQYF.

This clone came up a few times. The CDR3 here is CASHDARQAYTDTQYF. The DNA of the CDR3 is TGCGCCAGCCACGACGCCCGACAGGCCTACACAGATACGCAGTATTTT. This rearrangement joins TRBV4-1 to TRBJ2-3; weak D call: TRBD1 (6 bases). V gave up 8 bases and J gave up 2 bases, with 20 bases separating them. The CDR3 runs to 16 residues. The germline V gene encodes CDR1 MGHRA and CDR2 YSYEKL.

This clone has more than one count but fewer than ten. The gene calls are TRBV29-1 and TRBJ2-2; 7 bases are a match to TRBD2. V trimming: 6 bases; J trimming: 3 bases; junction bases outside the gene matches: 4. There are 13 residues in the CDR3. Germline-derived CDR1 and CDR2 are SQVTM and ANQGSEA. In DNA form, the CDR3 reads TGCAGCGTGAGCCTAGCGGACACCGGGGAGCTGTTTTTT. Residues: CSVSLADTGELFF.